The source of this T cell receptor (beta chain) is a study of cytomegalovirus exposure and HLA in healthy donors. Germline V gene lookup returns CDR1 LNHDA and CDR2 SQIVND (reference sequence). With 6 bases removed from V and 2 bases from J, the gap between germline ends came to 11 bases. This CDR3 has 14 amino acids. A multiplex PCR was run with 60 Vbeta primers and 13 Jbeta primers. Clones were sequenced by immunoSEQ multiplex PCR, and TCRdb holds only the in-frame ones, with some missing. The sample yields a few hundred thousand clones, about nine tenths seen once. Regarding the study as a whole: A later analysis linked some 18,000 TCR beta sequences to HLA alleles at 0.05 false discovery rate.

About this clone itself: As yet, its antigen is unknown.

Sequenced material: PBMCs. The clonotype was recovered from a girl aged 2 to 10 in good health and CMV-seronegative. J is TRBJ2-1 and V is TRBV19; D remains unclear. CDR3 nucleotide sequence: TGTGCCAGTAGGGCCCGTTTCCCCTACAATGAGCAGTTCTTC. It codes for CASRARFPYNEQFF.